Presented here are 18 T cell receptor beta chains from one specimen sequenced in a study of T cell changes during pregnancy in multiple sclerosis. Measured with immunoSEQ multiplex PCR; TCRdb has only the in-frame clones, and not every one. The sample has 70,000 to 100,000 clones, 92% seen once. The source material was peripheral blood, sampled in the first trimester of pregnancy. The receptors here all came from a female donor with multiple sclerosis, enrolled in a pregnancy study.

This clone was counted between two and nine times. This chain links TRBV4-1 with TRBJ1-1; 7 bases match TRBD1. J lost 1 base, V lost 4 bases, and 15 bases had no gene match. CDR3 size: 18 residues. CDR1 MGHRA and CDR2 YSYEKL come from the germline V gene. The CDR3 DNA sequence: TGCGCCAGCAGCCGGAATACGGGACAGACCTGGAAGAACACTGAAGCTTTCTTT. It codes for CASSRNTGQTWKNTEAFF.

V gene TRBV30 combines with J gene TRBJ1-1, with D tentatively TRBD1 (5 bases). The CDR3 totals 13 residues. V was pared by 2 bases and J by 6 bases, with 13 bases between. Germline V gene data show CDR1 as GTSNPN and CDR2 as SVGIG (reference sequence). The CDR3 DNA sequence: TGTGCCTGGAGTCTGTCGGGGGTTTCTGAAGCTTTCTTT. Its translation is CAWSLSGVSEAFF.

The chain employs TRBV10-3 and TRBJ1-2, with D perhaps TRBD1 (6 bases). Per the germline V gene, CDR1 is ENHRY and CDR2 is SYGVKD. The CDR3 runs to 13 residues. Trimming cost V 5 bases and J 7 bases, with 14 bases left between them. CDR3 bases: TGTGCCATCAGTCACGACAGGTTAGGTGGCTACACCTTC. This sequence encodes CAISHDRLGGYTF.

The rearrangement uses TRBV2 and TRBJ1-2; 7 bases are shared with TRBD1. Germline V gives CDR1 SNHLY, CDR2 FYNNEI. This CDR3 has 16 amino acids. The junction had 14 bases not matched to a gene; V was cut back by 8 bases and J by 2 bases. The CDR3 bases are TGTGCCAGCCTCGAACACCCGGGACAGATCAACTATGGCTACACCTTC. Translation: CASLEHPGQINYGYTF.

This clone was observed once. V is TRBV19 and J is TRBJ2-3, with 13 nucleotides matching TRBD2. CDR1 LNHDA and CDR2 SQIVND come from the germline V gene (reference sequence). This CDR3 comprises 17 residues. V trimming: 1 base; J trimming: 3 bases; junction bases outside the gene matches: 4. CDR3 sequence reads: CASSIGLAGGRTDTQYF. CDR3 DNA sequence: TGTGCCAGTAGTATAGGACTAGCGGGAGGAAGGACAGATACGCAGTATTTT.

The chain combines TRBV5-4 with TRBJ2-7, with TRBD2 matching 10 bases. V shed 4 bases, J shed 5 bases, and the junction held 6 bases outside the gene matches. The CDR3 contains 14 residues. Germline lookup yields CDR1 SGHNT and CDR2 YYREEE (reference sequence). The chain's CDR3 is CASSPPSGSNEQYF. Here the CDR3 DNA reads TGTGCCAGCAGCCCACCTAGCGGGAGTAACGAGCAGTACTTC.

The V and J genes are TRBV21-1 and TRBJ1-2; the listed D gene, TRBD1, was not tested against the DNA. TRBV21-1 has pseudogene status. This CDR3 is built from 16 residues. Written as DNA, the CDR3 is TGTGCCAGCAGCAAAAGTTTTACAGGTGGCGGCTATGGCTACACCTTC. As protein: CASSKSFTGGGYGYTF.

The chain is built from TRBV29-1 and TRBJ1-2, with a possible D match to TRBD1 (6 bases). The CDR3 loop spans 12 amino acids. V shed 3 bases and J shed 4 bases, with 9 bases lying between them. Germline-derived CDR1 and CDR2 are SQVTM and ANQGSEA. The DNA for the CDR3 is TGCAGCGTTGACAGGGGCGGCTATGGCTACACCTTC. Protein product: CSVDRGGYGYTF. Full variable domain (missing parts from reference TRBV29-1 and TRBJ1-2): SAVISQKPSRDICQRGTSLTIQCQVDSQVTMMFWYRQQPGQSLTLIATANQGSEATYESGFVIDKFPISRPNLTFSTLTVSNMSPEDSSIYLCSVDRGGYGYTFGSGTRLTVV.

This clone has just one count. Written as DNA, the CDR3 is TGTGCCAGCAGCCAAACAGGGGGTAGAGATACGCAGTATTTT. This gives the protein CASSQTGGRDTQYF. The J gene is TRBJ2-3, the V gene TRBV27; 8 bases fit TRBD1. The CDR3 covers 14 residues. Germline CDR1 is MNHEY and CDR2 is SMNVEV (reference sequence). J was trimmed by 5 bases and V by 6 bases; bases with no gene match: 7.

This chain connects TRBV6-5 to TRBJ2-1; tentative D call: TRBD1 (6 bases). Germline loops: CDR1 MNHEY, CDR2 SVGAGI. Deletions cut 5 bases from V and 10 bases from J, with 6 bases between. CDR3 length: 10 residues. CDR3 in DNA: TGTGCCAGCAGTGGGACAGAGCAGTTCTTC. Translated, it gives CASSGTEQFF.

The rearrangement links TRBV5-4 to TRBJ2-7; 7 positions agree with TRBD1. The CDR3 consists of 15 residues. Germline lookup yields CDR1 SGHNT and CDR2 YYREEE (reference sequence). V shed 3 bases and J 3 bases; nucleotides not matched to a gene: 9. As DNA, the CDR3 is TGTGCCAGCAGCTCAGGGGGAGCCTTGGGCTACGAGCAGTACTTC. Residues: CASSSGGALGYEQYF.

The genes are TRBV2 and TRBJ2-1; 9 bases match TRBD2. The V segment lost 7 bases and the J segment 7 bases; nucleotides outside the gene matches: 8. Germline-derived CDR1 and CDR2 are SNHLY and FYNNEI. The CDR3 has 14 amino acids. The CDR3 sequence is CASISGRGGNEQFF. CDR3 sequence (DNA): TGTGCCAGCATTAGCGGGAGAGGAGGAAATGAGCAGTTCTTC.

The chain uses TRBV5-4 and TRBJ2-3; 12 bases are shared with TRBD2. Germline CDR1 reads SGHNT; CDR2 reads YYREEE (reference sequence). V lost 4 bases to trimming and J lost 6 bases; unmatched junction nucleotides: 9. This CDR3 contains 16 residues. CDR3 DNA sequence: TGTGCCAGCAGCCAGACTAGCGGGAGCAGTTTGGATACGCAGTATTTT. This gives the protein CASSQTSGSSLDTQYF. The entire variable domain, with the rest obtained from reference TRBV5-4 and TRBJ2-3, is as follows: ETGVTQSPTHLIKTRGQQVTLRCSSQSGHNTVSWYQQALGQGPQFIFQYYREEENGRGNFPPRFSGLQFPNYSSELNVNALELDDSALYLCASSQTSGSSLDTQYFGPGTRLTVL.

The genes are TRBV4-1 and TRBJ2-7; TRBD1 might be the D (6 bases). The V gene lost 1 base and the J gene lost 3 bases, with 13 bases spanning the gap. Germline V CDR1 and CDR2: MGHRA, YSYEKL. The CDR3 runs to 15 residues. The CDR3 DNA reads as TGCGCCAGCAGCCAAGGCCATACAGGGATCTACGAGCAGTACTTC. It yields the protein CASSQGHTGIYEQYF.

The rearrangement links TRBV6-5 to TRBJ2-1; maybe TRBD2 (5 bases). This CDR3 has 14 amino acids. Germline V gene data show CDR1 as MNHEY and CDR2 as SVGAGI. Trimming removed 6 bases from V and 1 base from J, with 10 bases in between. The CDR3 region is CASRPPGSYNEQFF. The CDR3 DNA is TGTGCCAGCAGACCCCCGGGGTCCTACAATGAGCAGTTCTTC.

The V and J genes are TRBV27 and TRBJ2-2; perhaps TRBD2 as D (5 bases). Trimming shortened V by 5 bases and J by 3 bases, and 7 bases separated the two germline ends. This CDR3 spans 13 amino acids. CDR1 and CDR2 from the germline V gene are MNHEY and SMNVEV (reference sequence). CDR3 nucleotide sequence: TGTGCCAGCAGTCCGGACTACACCGGGGAGCTGTTTTTT. Its protein product is CASSPDYTGELFF.

V and J are TRBV30 and TRBJ2-1; D unclear. V lost 2 bases to trimming and J lost 0 bases, with 5 bases between them. Per germline, CDR1 GTSNPN and CDR2 SVGIG (reference sequence). The CDR3 covers 13 residues. CDR3 protein: CAWSPRSYNEQFF. The DNA for the CDR3 is TGTGCCTGGAGTCCCCGCTCCTACAATGAGCAGTTCTTC.

The chain is built from TRBV5-4 and TRBJ2-1, with D maybe TRBD2 (6 bases). Germline CDR1 SGHNT, CDR2 YYREEE (reference sequence). This CDR3 contains 15 residues. The V and J ends lost 0 bases and 7 bases respectively, with 14 bases between them. The CDR3 bases are TGTGCCAGCAGCTTGGTGGCGGGATTAAATAATGAGCAGTTCTTC. Residues: CASSLVAGLNNEQFF.